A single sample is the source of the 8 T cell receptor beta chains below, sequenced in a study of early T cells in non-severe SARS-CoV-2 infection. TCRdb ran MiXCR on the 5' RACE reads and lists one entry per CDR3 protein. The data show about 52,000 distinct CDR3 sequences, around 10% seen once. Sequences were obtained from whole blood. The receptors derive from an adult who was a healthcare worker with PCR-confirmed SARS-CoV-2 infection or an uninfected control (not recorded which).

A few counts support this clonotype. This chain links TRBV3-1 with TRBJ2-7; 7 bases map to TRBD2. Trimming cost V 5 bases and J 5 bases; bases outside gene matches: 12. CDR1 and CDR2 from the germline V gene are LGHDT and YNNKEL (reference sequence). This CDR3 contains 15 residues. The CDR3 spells CASSILGGVPNEQYF. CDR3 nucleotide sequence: TGTGCCAGCAGCATCCTGGGGGGGGTACCGAACGAGCAGTACTTC.

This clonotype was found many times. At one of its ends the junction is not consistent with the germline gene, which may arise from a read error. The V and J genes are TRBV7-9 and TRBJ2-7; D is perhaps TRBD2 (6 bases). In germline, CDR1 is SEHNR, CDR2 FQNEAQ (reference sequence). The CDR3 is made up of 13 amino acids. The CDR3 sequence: CASSLMDLRGLHF. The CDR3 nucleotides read TGTGCCAGCAGCCTTATGGATCTACGGGGGTTGCACTTC.

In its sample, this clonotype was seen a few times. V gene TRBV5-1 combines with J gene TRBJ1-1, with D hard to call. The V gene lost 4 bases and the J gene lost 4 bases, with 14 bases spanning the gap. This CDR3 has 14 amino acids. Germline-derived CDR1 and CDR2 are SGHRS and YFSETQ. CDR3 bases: TGCGCCAGCAGCCTCCACGGTATCACCACTGAAGCTTTCTTT. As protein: CASSLHGITTEAFF. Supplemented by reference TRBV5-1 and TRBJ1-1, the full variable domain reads KAGVTQTPRYLIKTRGQQVTLSCSPISGHRSVSWYQQTPGQGLQFLFEYFSETQRNKGNFPGRFSGRQFSNSRSEMNVSTLELGDSALYLCASSLHGITTEAFFGQGTRLTVV.

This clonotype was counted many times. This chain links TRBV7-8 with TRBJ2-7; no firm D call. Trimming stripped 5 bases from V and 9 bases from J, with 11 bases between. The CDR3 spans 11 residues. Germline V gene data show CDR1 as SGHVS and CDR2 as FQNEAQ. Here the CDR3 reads CASSRSTGQYF. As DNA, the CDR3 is TGTGCCAGCAGCCGATCTACGGGGCAGTACTTC.

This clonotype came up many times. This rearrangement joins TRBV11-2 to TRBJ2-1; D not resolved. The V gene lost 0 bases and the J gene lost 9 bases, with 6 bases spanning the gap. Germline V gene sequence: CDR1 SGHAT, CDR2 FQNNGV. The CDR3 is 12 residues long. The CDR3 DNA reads TGTGCCAGCAGCTTAGAATGGGGTGAGCAGTTCTTC. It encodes CASSLEWGEQFF.

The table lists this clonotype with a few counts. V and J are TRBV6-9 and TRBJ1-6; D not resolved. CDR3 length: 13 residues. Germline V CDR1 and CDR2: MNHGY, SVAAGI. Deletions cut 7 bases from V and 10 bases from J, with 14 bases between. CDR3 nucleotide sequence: TGTGCCAGCAAGGAGCAGGTCTTCTCACCCCTCCACTTT. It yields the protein CASKEQVFSPLHF.

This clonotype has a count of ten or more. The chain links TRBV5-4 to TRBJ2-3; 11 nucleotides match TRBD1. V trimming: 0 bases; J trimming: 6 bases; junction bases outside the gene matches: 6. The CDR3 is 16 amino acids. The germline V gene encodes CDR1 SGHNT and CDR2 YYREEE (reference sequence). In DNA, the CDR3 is TGTGCCAGCAGCTTGGAGGCAGGGACAGGGGGGGATACGCAGTATTTT. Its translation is CASSLEAGTGGDTQYF.

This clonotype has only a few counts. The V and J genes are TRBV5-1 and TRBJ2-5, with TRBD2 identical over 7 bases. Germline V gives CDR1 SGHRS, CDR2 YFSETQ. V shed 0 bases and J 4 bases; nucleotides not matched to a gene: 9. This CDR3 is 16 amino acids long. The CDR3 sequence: CASSLDQAGVGETQYF. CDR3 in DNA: TGCGCCAGCAGCTTGGATCAGGCGGGAGTAGGAGAGACCCAGTACTTC. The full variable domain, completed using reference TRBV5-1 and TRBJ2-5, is KAGVTQTPRYLIKTRGQQVTLSCSPISGHRSVSWYQQTPGQGLQFLFEYFSETQRNKGNFPGRFSGRQFSNSRSEMNVSTLELGDSALYLCASSLDQAGVGETQYFGPGTRLLVL.